A selection of T cell receptor beta chains follows, all from one sample in a study of T-cell reconstitution after alpha-beta-depleted transplantation in children. TCRdb processed the PCR reads anew with MiXCR; each CDR3 protein has one entry. The table lists 19,000 or so distinct CDR3 sequences, about an eighth of them singletons. The sample was PBMCs, mostly from graft donor cells, taken 60 days after TCRalphabeta/CD19-depleted stem cell transplant. Receptor source: a female patient aged 2-15 years who had a stem cell transplant for congenital amegakaryocytic thrombocytopenia, so the T cells may come from the graft donor. Each CDR3 is given with its conserved first and last residue. D genes are given only for firm matches. Clone size, where shown, is once, few, many, or a class for clones that have expanded.

>many|TRBJ1-5|TRBD1|TRBV4-1
CASSQESGTGRNQPQHF
TGCGCCAGCAGCCAGGAGAGCGGGACAGGGCGTAATCAGCCCCAGCATTTT
>many|TRBJ2-5|TRBD2|TRBV27
CASSLLISGRAKTQYF
TGTGCCAGCAGTTTACTAATTAGCGGGAGGGCGAAGACCCAGTACTTC
>many|TRBJ2-2|TRBD2|TRBV5-1
CASSETTSGNTGELFF
TGCGCCAGCAGCGAGACCACTAGCGGGAACACCGGGGAGCTGTTTTTT
>many|TRBJ1-6|-|TRBV7-9
CASSPGHYNSPLHF
TGTGCCAGCAGTCCGGGACACTATAATTCACCCCTCCACTTT
>many|TRBJ2-7|TRBD1|TRBV28
CATTRTGGPDEQYF
TGTGCCACCACAAGGACAGGGGGCCCTGACGAGCAGTACTTC
>many|TRBJ2-7|TRBD1|TRBV25-1
CASSESTRDRGYEQYF
TGTGCCAGCAGTGAATCTACCCGGGACAGGGGTTACGAGCAGTACTTC
>many|TRBJ1-1|TRBD1|TRBV20-1
CSAVQGANTEAFF
TGCAGTGCGGTACAGGGGGCTAACACTGAAGCTTTCTTT
>many|TRBJ2-5|TRBD2|TRBV20-1
CSAEGRGTTQYF
TGCAGTGCTGAGGGGCGGGGGACGACCCAGTACTTC
>-|TRBJ1-6|TRBD1|TRBV29-1
CSVSAGTGNSPLHF
TGCAGCGTTTCGGCCGGGACAGGGAATTCACCCCTCCACTTT
>many|TRBJ2-1|-|TRBV12-5
CASADWGSSYNEQFF
TGTGCTAGTGCCGACTGGGGGAGCTCCTACAATGAGCAGTTCTTC
>many|TRBJ2-1|-|TRBV27
CASSPTPVLSEQFF
TGTGCCAGCTCCCCGACCCCGGTGCTTTCAGAGCAGTTCTTC
>-|TRBJ2-1|-|TRBV5-1
CASSGGLAYNEQFF
TGCGCCAGCAGCGGGGGACTCGCCTACAATGAGCAGTTCTTC
>medium-sized|TRBJ2-7|-|TRBV5-1
CASSLDGYEQYF
TGCGCCAGCAGCTTGGATGGCTACGAGCAGTACTTC
>many|TRBJ1-1|-|TRBV6-5
CASTRDPNTEAFF
TGTGCCAGCACCAGGGACCCGAACACTGAAGCTTTCTTT
>many|TRBJ2-3|-|TRBV7-3
CASSLRSSGTDTQYF
TGTGCCAGCAGCTTAAGGTCTAGCGGCACAGATACGCAGTATTTT
>-|TRBJ2-3|-|TRBV7-2
CASSLVAGTPDTQYF
TGTGCCAGCAGCTTAGTTGCGGGGACCCCAGATACGCAGTATTTT
>-|TRBJ2-1|TRBD2|TRBV20-1
CSARDAQRGGDEQFF
TGCAGTGCTAGAGATGCCCAGCGGGGGGGCGATGAGCAGTTCTTC
>many|TRBJ2-1|-|TRBV11-3
CASSARVYNEQFF
TGTGCCAGCAGCGCCCGGGTCTACAATGAGCAGTTCTTC
>many|TRBJ1-1|-|TRBV5-5
CASSLTFEGPPEAFF
TGTGCCAGCAGCTTGACTTTCGAGGGACCCCCTGAAGCTTTCTTT
>many|TRBJ2-3|-|TRBV7-3
CASSLSPGALTDTQYF
TGTGCCAGCAGCTTAAGTCCCGGGGCCCTCACAGATACGCAGTATTTT
>-|TRBJ2-7|-|TRBV30
CAWSLSYEQYF
TGTGCCTGGAGCTTATCCTACGAGCAGTACTTC
>many|TRBJ2-3|TRBD1|TRBV7-9
CASSLYNRGWTDTQYF
TGTGCCAGCAGCTTGTACAACAGGGGATGGACAGATACGCAGTATTTT
>many|TRBJ2-1|TRBD2|TRBV6-5
CASPPLAGSGGEQFF
TGTGCCAGCCCTCCCCTAGCTGGCTCGGGAGGGGAGCAGTTCTTC
>many|TRBJ2-1|-|TRBV24-1
CATSPARPYNEQFF
TGTGCCACAAGTCCTGCCAGACCTTACAATGAGCAGTTCTTC
>many|TRBJ1-1|-|TRBV27
CASSFSGSRGYMNTEAFF
TGTGCCAGCAGTTTTTCTGGCAGCCGAGGGTATATGAACACTGAAGCTTTCTTT
>-|TRBJ1-3|-|TRBV30
CAWNMGMGSGNTIYF
TGTGCCTGGAACATGGGAATGGGCTCTGGAAACACCATATATTTT
>-|TRBJ1-1|-|TRBV29-1
CSVAPQMNTEAFF
TGCAGCGTTGCCCCCCAGATGAACACTGAAGCTTTCTTT
>many|TRBJ2-2|TRBD2|TRBV2
CASSARTSATGELFF
TGTGCCAGCAGTGCGAGGACTAGCGCCACCGGGGAGCTGTTTTTT
>many|TRBJ1-1|TRBD1|TRBV5-1
CASTGTGEAFF
TGCGCCAGCACAGGGACAGGAGAAGCTTTCTTT
>many|TRBJ2-1|-|TRBV4-1
CASSQVTYNEQFF
TGCGCCAGCAGCCAAGTAACCTACAATGAGCAGTTCTTC
>many|TRBJ2-1|-|TRBV7-9
CASSLDASDNEQFF
TGTGCCAGCAGCCTGGACGCCTCGGACAATGAGCAGTTCTTC
>-|TRBJ1-3|-|TRBV5-1
CASSWVYGYSGNAIYF
TGCGCCAGCAGCTGGGTCTACGGATACTCTGGAAACGCCATATATTTT
>many|TRBJ2-1|-|TRBV5-1
CASSLMDEQFF
TGCGCCAGCAGCTTGATGGATGAGCAGTTCTTC
>many|TRBJ1-6|-|TRBV28
CASSFVSSPLHF
TGTGCCAGCAGTTTTGTGAGTTCACCCCTCCACTTT
>many|TRBJ2-3|-|TRBV7-9
CASSPGGIDTQYF
TGTGCCAGCAGCCCTGGGGGAATAGATACGCAGTATTTT
>medium-sized|TRBJ2-5|-|TRBV4-2
CASSQAGYETQYF
TGTGCCAGCAGCCAAGCAGGGTACGAGACCCAGTACTTC
>many|TRBJ1-2|-|TRBV5-1
CASSFSPSDTYGYTF
TGCGCCAGCAGCTTTTCTCCTTCGGACACCTATGGCTACACCTTC
>-|TRBJ1-1|-|TRBV5-1
CASSFGHQNTEAFF
TGCGCCAGCAGCTTCGGACACCAGAACACTGAAGCTTTCTTT
>many|TRBJ2-1|TRBD2|TRBV11-1
CASSFLGTSGRSYNEQFF
TGTGCCAGCAGCTTCCTCGGGACTAGCGGCCGCTCCTACAATGAGCAGTTCTTC
>-|TRBJ2-1|-|TRBV6-4
CASSEIGRTGNEQFF
TGTGCCAGCAGTGAAATTGGGCGCACCGGCAATGAGCAGTTCTTC
>many|TRBJ2-1|-|TRBV12-5
CASGLVRHEQFF
TGTGCTAGTGGTTTGGTACGTCATGAGCAGTTCTTC
>many|TRBJ2-3|-|TRBV7-7
CASSPGASTDTQYF
TGTGCCAGCAGCCCGGGGGCCTCCACAGATACGCAGTATTTT
>many|TRBJ2-7|-|TRBV12-3/TRBV12-4
CASSLWRDGYEQYF
TGTGCCAGCAGTTTATGGCGGGATGGGTACGAGCAGTACTTC
>many|TRBJ2-1|-|TRBV5-1
CASSSTNLAGSGNEQFF
TGCGCCAGCAGCTCTACTAACTTAGCTGGTTCAGGCAATGAGCAGTTCTTC
>many|TRBJ2-7|TRBD2|TRBV20-1
CSASRVREGAEQYF
TGCAGTGCTAGTCGGGTGCGGGAGGGTGCCGAGCAGTACTTC
>-|TRBJ2-1|TRBD2|TRBV4-3
CASRLAGGGDEQFF
TGCGCCAGCAGACTAGCGGGAGGAGGGGATGAGCAGTTCTTC